One and the same sample provided the 20 T cell receptor beta chains below, sequenced in a study of blood T cells in healthy people across ages. Together with a sample-barcoded 5' primer, a J-beta primer mix was included in a second PCR lasting roughly 6 to 12 cycles. MiXCR was run by TCRdb on the 5' RACE reads, yielding one entry per CDR3 protein. In the table there are about a million distinct CDR3 sequences, roughly two fifths of which are singletons. Sequenced sample: blood. All receptors derive from a man younger than 30 in good health.

The chain combines TRBV25-1 with TRBJ2-1; 8 bases are a match to TRBD1. Germline V CDR1 and CDR2: MGHDK, SYGVNS. The CDR3 runs 14 residues. After removal of 6 bases from V and 5 bases from J, the junction contained 6 bases not matched to a gene. The CDR3 DNA sequence: TGTGCCAGCAGCGGACAGGGTCGACACAATGAGCAGTTCTTC. As protein: CASSGQGRHNEQFF.

This clonotype was seen a few times. The genes are TRBV10-3 and TRBJ2-3; D is unclear. This CDR3 contains 16 residues. Looked up from germline, CDR1 is ENHRY and CDR2 is SYGVKD. Deletions cut 6 bases from V and 1 base from J, with 17 bases between. CDR3 region: CAISPDGDLGTDTQYF. The CDR3 nucleotides are TGTGCCATCAGCCCCGATGGGGATCTTGGCACAGATACGCAGTATTTT.

This chain uses TRBV20-1 with TRBJ2-1; 9 nucleotides line up with TRBD2. The germline CDR1 and CDR2 sequences are DFQATT and SNEGSKA (reference sequence). This CDR3 is 17 amino acids long. Unmatched junction bases numbered 14, after V lost 0 bases and J lost 8 bases. The DNA of the CDR3 is TGCAGTGCTAGAGATTCTTGGGGCGGGGGGGCTCGGGATGAGCAGTTCTTC. Translated, it gives CSARDSWGGGARDEQFF.

This clonotype was counted a few times. This chain connects TRBV5-1 to TRBJ2-3; 7 positions match TRBD1. Germline V CDR1 and CDR2: SGHRS, YFSETQ. This CDR3 spans 16 amino acids. The V gene end was trimmed by 2 bases and the J gene end by 4 bases; junction bases not matched to a gene: 10. Here the CDR3 DNA reads TGCGCCAGCAGCTTTAGTGGAGACAGGGCTCCAGATACGCAGTATTTT. Translating it yields CASSFSGDRAPDTQYF.

The rearrangement uses TRBV20-1 and TRBJ2-5, with 7 positions matching TRBD2. Germline lookup yields CDR1 DFQATT and CDR2 SNEGSKA (reference sequence). V was pared by 3 bases and J by 2 bases, with 6 bases of the junction left unmatched. The CDR3 has 14 amino acids. The CDR3 reads CSASSGRGQETQYF. The CDR3 region has the DNA TGCAGTGCTAGCTCTGGGCGGGGGCAAGAGACCCAGTACTTC.

The gene calls are TRBV28 and TRBJ1-2, with D unresolved. This CDR3 spans 15 amino acids. Trimming stripped 5 bases from V and 0 bases from J, with 13 bases between. Germline CDR1 MDHEN, CDR2 SYDVKM. The CDR3 loop reads CASSRAADANYGYTF. Written as DNA, the CDR3 is TGTGCCAGCAGTCGGGCGGCAGACGCTAACTATGGCTACACCTTC.

A few counts support this clonotype. The V and J genes are TRBV5-1 and TRBJ1-2; D gene ambiguous. V was cut by 1 base and J by 5 bases, with 12 bases left in between. Looked up from germline, CDR1 is SGHRS and CDR2 is YFSETQ. The CDR3 has 14 residues. CDR3: CASSLNEGRYGYTF. The CDR3 DNA sequence: TGCGCCAGCAGCTTGAATGAAGGGAGGTATGGCTACACCTTC.

This chain links TRBV2 with TRBJ2-1; 11 bases match TRBD2. The CDR3 loop spans 14 amino acids. J gave up 6 bases and V 7 bases, and 5 bases lay outside the gene matches. Germline CDR1 SNHLY, CDR2 FYNNEI. The DNA for the CDR3 is TGTGCCAGCAACCTAGCGGGGGGATCCAATGAGCAGTTCTTC. Encoded protein: CASNLAGGSNEQFF.

The rearrangement joins TRBV6-2 or TRBV6-3 to TRBJ1-1; perhaps TRBD1 as D (6 bases). Deletions cut 10 bases from V and 4 bases from J, with 16 bases between. The CDR3 covers 13 residues. CDR1 MNHEY and CDR2 SVGEGT come from the germline V gene. In nucleotides, the CDR3 is TGTGCCACCTCGAGGGAACAGGGCACTGAAGCTTTCTTT. Translated, it gives CATSREQGTEAFF.

A remark on this clonotype: The junction differs from germline at one of its ends, possibly a read error. The chain joins TRBV29-1 to TRBJ1-1; D gene ambiguous. Germline assignment: CDR1 SQVTM and CDR2 ANQGSEA. CDR3 length: 13 residues. This chain's CDR3 is CSVDRVMNSEAFF. The CDR3 DNA is TGCAGCGTTGACCGGGTCATGAACAGTGAAGCTTTCTTT.

J is TRBJ2-5 and V is TRBV9, with 8 bases aligning to TRBD2. Trimming took 0 bases from V and 5 from J; bases not matched to a gene: 9. CDR1 is SGDLS, CDR2 YYNGEE, per germline. The CDR3 sequence is 16 residues long. The CDR3 reads CASSVGAGGGSETQYF. CDR3 coding DNA: TGTGCCAGCAGCGTAGGTGCGGGGGGCGGTTCGGAGACCCAGTACTTC.

Remarks on this clonotype: A much larger clone differs by one base, so this may be a read error. The chain combines TRBV12-3 or TRBV12-4 with TRBJ2-7, with D perhaps being TRBD1 or TRBD2 (6 bases each). V gave up 7 bases and J gave up 7 bases, with 26 bases separating them. The CDR3 length is 16 residues. CDR3 nucleotide sequence: TGTGCCAGCACCGGAATCGGGGGCATACCTTACAATGAGCAGTACTTC. Translation gives CASTGIGGIPYNEQYF.

This clonotype was seen many times. The chain is built from TRBV7-9 and TRBJ2-5, with D unclear. The length of the CDR3 is 16 residues. V dropped 5 bases and J dropped 11 bases, with 27 bases sitting between them. Germline CDR1 is SEHNR and CDR2 is FQNEAQ (reference sequence). The DNA for the CDR3 is TGTGCCAGCAGCGGGTTCGGTGGGCCCAGCGACAATGAGCAGTACTTC. This codes for CASSGFGGPSDNEQYF.

This clonotype showed up just a few times. V and J are TRBV4-3 and TRBJ2-2; D ambiguous. The ends were cut back, 4 bases at V and 4 bases at J, with 10 bases in the middle. Per the germline V gene, CDR1 is LGHNA and CDR2 is YSLEER. The CDR3 is 14 amino acids. In DNA form, the CDR3 reads TGCGCCAGCAGCCCTGTCCTTTCCACCGGGGAGCTGTTTTTT. Its translation: CASSPVLSTGELFF.

This clonotype has just a few counts. The chain uses TRBV20-1 and TRBJ1-5; D uncertain. The germline CDR1 and CDR2 sequences are DFQATT and SNEGSKA (reference sequence). V was trimmed by 4 bases and J by 2 bases, leaving 12 bases between them. The CDR3 has 14 residues. CDR3 bases: TGCAGTGCTATAGAAGAGGGAGGCAATCAGCCCCAGCATTTT. It specifies CSAIEEGGNQPQHF.

The chain uses TRBV4-1 and TRBJ1-4; 10 bases fit TRBD1. CDR1 and CDR2 (germline): MGHRA, YSYEKL. This CDR3 is 16 amino acids long. V lost 4 bases to trimming and J lost 13 bases; unmatched junction nucleotides: 15. The CDR3 coding sequence is TGCGCCAGCAGCCCTCCCACGGACAGGGGGTTGGGCAGACTGTTTTTT. It encodes CASSPPTDRGLGRLFF.

This clonotype was detected only a few times. The rearrangement links TRBV12-3 or TRBV12-4 to TRBJ2-1, with TRBD1 as a possible D gene (5 bases). Gene TRBJ2-7 matches the end of the DNA better, so the J call may be wrong. This CDR3 has 16 amino acids. The CDR3: CASSLSGQSSYNEQYF. The CDR3 bases are TGTGCCAGCAGTTTAAGTGGACAAAGCTCCTACAATGAGCAGTACTTC.

Only a few counts were recorded for this clonotype. The chain recombines TRBV5-1 with TRBJ2-2; 9 bases line up with TRBD2. The ends lost 0 bases at V and 5 bases at J; junction bases unmatched: 14. The CDR3 runs to 19 residues. Germline CDR1 reads SGHRS; CDR2 reads YFSETQ. The CDR3 region is CASSLDSSGGSWYTGELFF. DNA of the CDR3: TGCGCCAGCAGCTTGGATAGTAGCGGGGGAAGCTGGTATACCGGGGAGCTGTTTTTT. The whole variable domain, filled in from reference TRBV5-1 and TRBJ2-2, reads KAGVTQTPRYLIKTRGQQVTLSCSPISGHRSVSWYQQTPGQGLQFLFEYFSETQRNKGNFPGRFSGRQFSNSRSEMNVSTLELGDSALYLCASSLDSSGGSWYTGELFFGEGSRLTVL.

This clonotype has at least ten counts. As DNA, the CDR3 is TGCAGCGTTGATTCCGGTAAAGGCTACACCTTC. Its translation: CSVDSGKGYTF. The rearrangement uses TRBV29-1 and TRBJ1-2; D not certain. In germline, CDR1 is SQVTM, CDR2 ANQGSEA. Trimming cost V 3 bases and J 8 bases, with 10 bases left between them. This CDR3 has 11 residues. Using reference TRBV29-1 and TRBJ1-2 for the parts outside the CDR3, the full variable domain is SAVISQKPSRDICQRGTSLTIQCQVDSQVTMMFWYRQQPGQSLTLIATANQGSEATYESGFVIDKFPISRPNLTFSTLTVSNMSPEDSSIYLCSVDSGKGYTFGSGTRLTVV.

The gene calls are TRBV5-1 and TRBJ1-5; D is undetermined. The germline gives CDR1 SGHRS, CDR2 YFSETQ. The CDR3 sequence is 13 residues long. The germline V and J ends were trimmed by 4 bases and 7 bases, with 12 bases remaining between them. CDR3: CASSVDAEQPQHF. The CDR3 DNA follows: TGCGCCAGCAGCGTGGACGCCGAGCAGCCCCAGCATTTT. The variable domain in full, completed from reference TRBV5-1 and TRBJ1-5, reads KAGVTQTPRYLIKTRGQQVTLSCSPISGHRSVSWYQQTPGQGLQFLFEYFSETQRNKGNFPGRFSGRQFSNSRSEMNVSTLELGDSALYLCASSVDAEQPQHFGDGTRLSIL.